Listed below are T cell receptor beta chains from one sample, sequenced in a study of T cells in Graves' hyperthyroidism and ophthalmopathy. TCRdb called the multiplex PCR reads again in MiXCR, with one record for every CDR3 protein. Among about 520,000 distinct CDR3 sequences listed, around 22% were seen once. Sequencing was performed on blood. The source of these receptors is a woman in her 30s with Graves' ophthalmopathy. Both conserved end residues are part of each CDR3. The D gene is left open where the match is weak. Clone size is not always given. Where it is, it says once, few, many or a class for expanded clones.

clone size,D gene,V gene,J gene,CDR3 DNA,CDR3 protein
many,-,TRBV7-3,TRBJ1-3,TGTGCCAGCAGCCGGACCGTTGGAAACACCATATATTTT,CASSRTVGNTIYF
few,-,TRBV19,TRBJ1-1,TGTGCCAGTAGTAATCCGGGTAGAAAGACTGAAGCTTTCTTT,CASSNPGRKTEAFF
many,-,TRBV2,TRBJ1-3,TGTGCCAGCAGTGTGGGCCGCTCTGGAAACACCATATATTTT,CASSVGRSGNTIYF
-,-,TRBV20-1,TRBJ2-7,TGCAGTGCTCCTCGATCCGAGGACGAGCAGTACTTC,CSAPRSEDEQYF
many,-,TRBV6-2/TRBV6-3,TRBJ1-1,TGTGCCAGCGGTTCCAACACTGAAGCTTTCTTT,CASGSNTEAFF
many,-,TRBV28,TRBJ1-5,TGTGCCAGCACTCTATGGACAGTGGTCCCTAGCAATCAGCCCCAGCATTTT,CASTLWTVVPSNQPQHF
-,-,TRBV5-1,TRBJ2-7,TGCGCCAGCAGCTTTGGTGGACCGTCTGGCGATCAGTACTTC,CASSFGGPSGDQYF
-,TRBD1,TRBV28,TRBJ2-5,TGTGCCAGCAGTAAGGGAGCAGGGGGCCCCCAAGAGACCCAGTACTTC,CASSKGAGGPQETQYF
-,-,TRBV28,TRBJ2-7,TGTGCCAGCAGTTCCCCCGACCGGGGACCCTACGAGCAGTACTTC,CASSSPDRGPYEQYF
-,-,TRBV12-3/TRBV12-4,TRBJ1-1,TGTGCCAGCAGTTTAATAGCTAACACTGAAGCTTTCTTT,CASSLIANTEAFF
many,-,TRBV20-1,TRBJ2-4,TGCAGTGCTCCGGGACAAGGGAGCCTGGAAGCCAAAAACATTCAGTACTTC,CSAPGQGSLEAKNIQYF
-,-,TRBV11-3,TRBJ1-3,TGTGCCAGCAGCTTAGATCGTACGGCTGGAAACACCATATATTTT,CASSLDRTAGNTIYF
many,-,TRBV6-1,TRBJ1-1,TGTGCCAGCAGTGAACCGGGCAGGAACACTGAAGCTTTCTTT,CASSEPGRNTEAFF
many,-,TRBV6-2/TRBV6-3,TRBJ1-2,TGTGCCAGCAGCTACGAAGGGTCCAACTATGGCTACACCTTC,CASSYEGSNYGYTF
few,-,TRBV5-4,TRBJ2-7,TGTGCCAGCAGCTTGGCCGTGTCAGGAACCTACGAGCAGTACTTC,CASSLAVSGTYEQYF
-,TRBD1,TRBV19,TRBJ1-5,TGTGCCAGTACCACCACGCAGGGGGTATCCCTTGGCAATCAGCCCCAGCATTTT,CASTTTQGVSLGNQPQHF
many,TRBD1,TRBV6-5,TRBJ1-1,TGTGCCAGCAGTTGGAGTCTGGGCAGGGGGGACACTGAAGCTTTCTTT,CASSWSLGRGDTEAFF
many,TRBD1,TRBV10-3,TRBJ2-2,TGTGCCAAGCTACTGGACAGGTCCGACACCGGGGAGCTGTTTTTT,CAKLLDRSDTGELFF
few,-,TRBV12-5,TRBJ2-7,TGTGCTAGTGGTTTGGCCGACTTTAGACCGGTAAGCGGCGAGCAGTACTTC,CASGLADFRPVSGEQYF
-,-,TRBV6-2/TRBV6-3,TRBJ2-7,TGTGCCAGCAGTCCCAAGGACAGTATCTACGAGCAGTACTTC,CASSPKDSIYEQYF
many,-,TRBV2,TRBJ1-2,TGTGCCAGCAGTACAGGGTCCGGCTACACCTTC,CASSTGSGYTF
few,-,TRBV27,TRBJ2-7,TGTGCCAGCAGCCCGGGACGCATAACCTACGAGCAGTACTTC,CASSPGRITYEQYF
many,-,TRBV4-3,TRBJ2-5,TGCGCCAGCAGCCAGAACGGGTACTTACAAGAGACCCAGTACTTC,CASSQNGYLQETQYF
many,TRBD1,TRBV7-2,TRBJ1-2,TGTGCCAGCAGCCTCCGGGACAGGGATGGCTACACCTTC,CASSLRDRDGYTF
many,-,TRBV5-5,TRBJ1-5,TGTGCCAGCAGCTCCTCCGGGGGGAACAATCAGCCCCAGCATTTT,CASSSSGGNNQPQHF
many,TRBD1,TRBV27,TRBJ1-5,TGTGCCACCCAGGGGGCTGGCAATCAGCCCCAGCATTTT,CATQGAGNQPQHF
-,-,TRBV5-6,TRBJ1-5,TGTGCCAGCAGCCCGTGGGGAGGCAATCAGCCCCAGCATTTT,CASSPWGGNQPQHF
many,-,TRBV19,TRBJ2-7,TGTGCCAGTAGTATCCGGGATCATAGCTCCTACGAGCAGTACTTC,CASSIRDHSSYEQYF
many,-,TRBV11-1,TRBJ1-2,TGTGCCAGCAGCCCGCGACCCAACTATGGCTACACCTTC,CASSPRPNYGYTF
-,-,TRBV28,TRBJ2-5,TGTGCCAGCAGTCGAGGCCGGGACTGGCAAATCATAGAGACCCAGTACTTC,CASSRGRDWQIIETQYF
-,TRBD2,TRBV7-9,TRBJ2-7,TGTGCCAGCAGCCCGGGAGGACTTAGCGAGCAGTACTTC,CASSPGGLSEQYF
once,-,TRBV20-1,TRBJ1-6,TGCAGTGCTAGAGGCGCAGGGAGCTCCTATAATTCACCCCTCCACTTT,CSARGAGSSYNSPLHF
many,-,TRBV6-5,TRBJ2-7,TGTGCCAGCAGTTACTCACAGGGCAAGAGCTCCTACGAGCAGTACTTC,CASSYSQGKSSYEQYF
-,-,TRBV12-3/TRBV12-4,TRBJ2-7,TGTGCCAGCAGTTCCTACAGGGTACGGGAGCAGTACTTC,CASSSYRVREQYF
few,-,TRBV7-8,TRBJ1-5,TGTGCCAGCAGCCTCGAACACAGGGATCGGCATCAGCCCCAGCATTTT,CASSLEHRDRHQPQHF
many,TRBD2,TRBV7-3,TRBJ2-2,TGTGCCAGCAGCTTGGCGGGGGGGGCTAACACCGGGGAGCTGTTTTTT,CASSLAGGANTGELFF
many,-,TRBV28,TRBJ2-7,TGTGCCAGCAGTACGCAGGGTGGCAACGAGCAGTACTTC,CASSTQGGNEQYF
-,TRBD2,TRBV12-3/TRBV12-4,TRBJ2-5,TGTGCCAGCAGTTTCGCCCCAGCGGGGGATGAGACCCAGTACTTC,CASSFAPAGDETQYF
-,-,TRBV20-1,TRBJ2-5,TGCAGTGCGAGAGAGGGGAGGAGAGAGACCCAGTACTTC,CSAREGRRETQYF
-,-,TRBV12-3/TRBV12-4,TRBJ1-5,TGTGCCAGCAGTAGTTTTTTGGCTAGCAATCAGCCCCAGCATTTT,CASSSFLASNQPQHF
many,TRBD2,TRBV5-1,TRBJ2-2,TGCGCCAGCAAACCTGCTAGCGGGGGGAACACCGGGGAGCTGTTTTTT,CASKPASGGNTGELFF
many,-,TRBV6-5,TRBJ1-2,TGTGCCAGCAGCCCGGACAACTATGGCTACACCTTC,CASSPDNYGYTF
few,TRBD2,TRBV24-1,TRBJ2-4,TGTGCCACCAGTGATGAGCGGGGGTGGATTCGATGGGACATTCAGTACTTC,CATSDERGWIRWDIQYF
many,TRBD1,TRBV24-1,TRBJ1-5,TGTGCCACCAGTGACCACAGACAGGGAAGCAATCAGCCCCAGCATTTT,CATSDHRQGSNQPQHF